This note documents a single TCR beta chain sequence. CDR1 is LGHNA and CDR2 is YSLEER in the germline V gene. CDR3 length: 13 residues. The V end lost 4 bases, the J end lost 3 bases, and 7 bases lay between the germline ends. This record comes from a study of cytomegalovirus exposure and HLA in healthy donors. The overall study: HLA-typed donors were the source of tens of millions of unique TCRs held in an early data release.

It was with 60 Vbeta and 13 Jbeta primers that the PCR ran. Profiled with immunoSEQ multiplex PCR; TCRdb holds only in-frame clones, not every one. The sample shows under 200,000 clones, about 80% of them seen only once. This clonotype was obtained from a man in his forties or fifties in good health and CMV-seropositive. Sequencing was carried out using PBMCs. The chain links TRBV4-3 to TRBJ2-1; D is undetermined. The CDR3 region has the DNA TGCGCCAGCAGCCGGCAGAACTACAATGAGCAGTTCTTC. It specifies CASSRQNYNEQFF.